This TCR beta chain was recovered during a study of PD-1 blockade in classical Hodgkin lymphoma. Time point defined: newly diagnosed, previously untreated cHL patient sample. The data were produced by immunoSEQ multiplex PCR, yet TCRdb's version contains in-frame clones alone and is incomplete. The profile covers some 70,000 clones, with about 93% appearing a single time and more than 2% taken by the ten largest. Trimming took 2 bases from V and 0 from J, leaving 10 bases between them. The germline V gene has CDR1 KGHSH and CDR2 LQKENI. The CDR3 has 15 amino acids. Study-level points and caveats: Reports described newly diagnosed patients as having lower baseline TCR diversity than healthy donors.

A word on this clone: Its specificity is unknown.

The gene calls are TRBV18 and TRBJ1-1, with D maybe TRBD1 (5 bases). The sequence derives from a human donor with classical Hodgkin lymphoma. Sample: peripheral blood mononuclear cells (PBMCs). CDR3: CASSPLGTVNTEAFF. The CDR3 DNA sequence: TGTGCCAGCTCACCATTAGGGACGGTGAACACTGAAGCTTTCTTT. The full variable domain, its missing parts supplied by reference TRBV18 and TRBJ1-1, is NAGVMQNPRHLVRRRGQEARLRCSPMKGHSHVYWYRQLPEEGLKFMVYLQKENIIDESGMPKERFSAEFPKEGPSILRIQQVVRGDSAAYFCASSPLGTVNTEAFFGQGTRLTVV.